In this sample, the clone carrying this T cell receptor beta chain is large. The antigen is unknown. Clones were sequenced by immunoSEQ multiplex PCR, and TCRdb holds only the in-frame ones, with some missing. The data contain 25,000 to 30,000 clones, about 60% of them seen just once; the ten biggest clones take up 8% to 10%. CD4+ T cell isolation took place after approximately 11 days of culture. Vaccinated recipients, who were negative for nucleocapsid antibodies, had no history of SARS-CoV-2 infection. These data belong to a study of vaccination effects on CD4 cells after COVID-19. Study-level information: Subjects were given two BNT162b2 or mRNA-1273 vaccine doses.

Germline V gene data show CDR1 as MGHRA and CDR2 as YSYEKL. This CDR3 is 15 amino acids long. The V gene end was trimmed by 6 bases and the J gene end by 5 bases; junction bases not matched to a gene: 10. V and J are TRBV4-1 and TRBJ1-3, with TRBD1 matching 7 bases. The receptor was isolated from a human donor who received a COVID-19 vaccine. Specimen: CD4+ T cells from PBMCs cultured without peptide, collected before COVID-19 vaccination. This CDR3 reads CASRPDRDPRNTIYF. The CDR3 DNA reads TGCGCCAGCAGACCCGACAGGGACCCACGAAACACCATATATTTT.